This TCR beta chain was identified in a study of regulatory T cells in long-lasting Graves disease. Through Arm-PCR of CDR3 regions and iRepertoire HTBI primers, TCR beta libraries were built. One entry per CDR3 protein, called by TCRdb with MiXCR from the multiplex PCR reads. Altogether fewer than 650,000 distinct CDR3 sequences are present, under 20% being singletons, with the ten largest covering 15% to 20%. As to time point: newly diagnosed GD, antithyroid drugs for less than 3 months. Scientists built the TCR library using RNA that was extracted from PBMCs. Germline CDR1 MNHNS, CDR2 SASEGT. This CDR3 has 14 amino acids. Trimming cost V 11 bases and J 0 bases, with 16 bases left between them. This clonotype turned up a few times. The same sample was also used in a study of T cells in Graves' hyperthyroidism and ophthalmopathy.

The sequence came from a woman in her 30s with Graves disease. The material was peripheral blood mononuclear cells (PBMCs), obtained at new diagnosis, from a patient treated with antithyroid drugs. V gene TRBV6-1 combines with J gene TRBJ1-1; D might be TRBD1 (6 bases). As DNA, the CDR3 is TGTGCCCGCAACCGGGACAACATGAACACTGAAGCTTTCTTT. This codes for CARNRDNMNTEAFF.